This TCR beta chain was observed in a study of spatial heterogeneity in lung cancer. Study background: The donors, fewer than 95 patients with untreated early-stage non-small cell lung cancer, provided the samples. Findings of the study overall: In blood, ubiquitous expanded tumor TCRs appeared more at resection than follow-up.

Time point specified: blood at routine non-recurrence follow-up after resection. TCRs were sequenced from unsorted whole RNA of tumor, nontumor lung or PBMC. The CDR3 has 15 residues. CDR1 and CDR2 (germline): SGDLS, YYNGEE. The junction had 7 bases not matched to a gene; V was cut back by 4 bases and J by 7 bases. A unique molecular identifier was carried by every single TCR cDNA molecule. TCRdb ran MiXCR on the 5' RACE reads and lists one entry per CDR3 protein. The top ten hold approximately 35% of the sample, which has approximately 50,000 distinct CDR3 sequences, roughly 7.4% seen once. This clonotype showed up just a few times. Its antigen is not known.

This TCR came from a female donor with early-stage non-small cell lung cancer. The V and J genes are TRBV9 and TRBJ1-6; 8 nucleotides line up with TRBD1. Sequences were derived from PBMCs, sampled at follow-up. The DNA for the CDR3 is TGTGCCAGCAGCTCGCGGACAGGGAACAATTCACCCCTCCACTTT. This sequence encodes CASSSRTGNNSPLHF.